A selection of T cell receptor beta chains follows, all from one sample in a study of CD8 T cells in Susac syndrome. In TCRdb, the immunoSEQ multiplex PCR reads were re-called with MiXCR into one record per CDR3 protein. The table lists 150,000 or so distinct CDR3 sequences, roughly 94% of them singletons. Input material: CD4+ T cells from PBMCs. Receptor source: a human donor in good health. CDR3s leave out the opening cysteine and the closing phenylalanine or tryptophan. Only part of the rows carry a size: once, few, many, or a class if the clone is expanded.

CDR3 protein: ASRRTGGSGKLF; clone size: .; V gene: TRBV4-1; J gene: TRBJ1-4
CDR3 protein: ASSPTGGLEDTQY; clone size: .; V gene: TRBV9; J gene: TRBJ2-3
CDR3 protein: ARIRGTGPYEQY; clone size: .; V gene: TRBV11-3; J gene: TRBJ2-7
CDR3 protein: ASSQRGTGELF; clone size: .; V gene: TRBV3-1; J gene: TRBJ2-2
CDR3 protein: ASSLPPGLAGGEQF; clone size: once; V gene: TRBV7-8; J gene: TRBJ2-1
CDR3 protein: AWSVQYTETQY; clone size: .; V gene: TRBV30; J gene: TRBJ2-5
CDR3 protein: ASSSSGGETQY; clone size: .; V gene: TRBV7-9; J gene: TRBJ2-5
CDR3 protein: SASSGDQPQH; clone size: .; V gene: TRBV20-1; J gene: TRBJ1-5
CDR3 protein: ASSSQGGTNEKLF; clone size: .; V gene: TRBV7-6; J gene: TRBJ1-4
CDR3 protein: ASSRGGVITDTQY; clone size: .; V gene: TRBV7-6; J gene: TRBJ2-3
CDR3 protein: ASSLGSGVTDTQY; clone size: .; V gene: TRBV5-1; J gene: TRBJ2-3
CDR3 protein: SASPAGLQETQY; clone size: .; V gene: TRBV20-1; J gene: TRBJ2-5
CDR3 protein: ASSQDSHTYEQY; clone size: .; V gene: TRBV4-3; J gene: TRBJ2-7
CDR3 protein: ASSINGGARTDTQY; clone size: .; V gene: TRBV11-2; J gene: TRBJ2-3
CDR3 protein: ASRGRRRGGYT; clone size: .; V gene: TRBV3-1; J gene: TRBJ1-2
CDR3 protein: ASSIGDGDTEAF; clone size: .; V gene: TRBV19; J gene: TRBJ1-1
CDR3 protein: AISRALGNTEAF; clone size: .; V gene: TRBV10-3; J gene: TRBJ1-1
CDR3 protein: ASSLAHKPEGAQY; clone size: few; V gene: TRBV5-1; J gene: TRBJ2-5
CDR3 protein: SAVSGVTGELF; clone size: .; V gene: TRBV20-1; J gene: TRBJ2-2
CDR3 protein: SARGRRGGIQY; clone size: .; V gene: TRBV20-1; J gene: TRBJ2-4
CDR3 protein: ASTKGQGTGELF; clone size: .; V gene: TRBV5-1; J gene: TRBJ2-2
CDR3 protein: ASSLLAGVEQF; clone size: .; V gene: TRBV6-2/TRBV6-3; J gene: TRBJ2-1
CDR3 protein: ATSDVRAPNTGELF; clone size: .; V gene: TRBV24-1; J gene: TRBJ2-2
CDR3 protein: ASSVRVLTGELF; clone size: .; V gene: TRBV5-6; J gene: TRBJ2-2
CDR3 protein: ASSLEGDTYEQY; clone size: .; V gene: TRBV7-2; J gene: TRBJ2-7
CDR3 protein: ASSVQGGSYEQY; clone size: once; V gene: TRBV12-3/TRBV12-4; J gene: TRBJ2-7
CDR3 protein: ASSFHKAGGLSYEQY; clone size: .; V gene: TRBV28; J gene: TRBJ2-7
CDR3 protein: ASSAGQGIGGNQPQH; clone size: .; V gene: TRBV5-1; J gene: TRBJ1-5
CDR3 protein: ASSPVVEANVLT; clone size: .; V gene: TRBV5-1; J gene: TRBJ2-6
CDR3 protein: ASSYLDRDGYT; clone size: .; V gene: TRBV2; J gene: TRBJ1-2
CDR3 protein: SVTGPPETQY; clone size: .; V gene: TRBV29-1; J gene: TRBJ2-5
CDR3 protein: ASSDRRNGNTIY; clone size: .; V gene: TRBV6-6; J gene: TRBJ1-3
CDR3 protein: ASSTQLASSYNEQF; clone size: .; V gene: TRBV6-5; J gene: TRBJ2-1
CDR3 protein: ASTQGTEAF; clone size: .; V gene: TRBV6-2/TRBV6-3; J gene: TRBJ1-1
CDR3 protein: ASSFALAGGADEQY; clone size: .; V gene: TRBV5-1; J gene: TRBJ2-7
CDR3 protein: ASSPGYGNQPQH; clone size: .; V gene: TRBV18; J gene: TRBJ1-5
CDR3 protein: ASSTGTGLQPQH; clone size: few; V gene: TRBV5-1; J gene: TRBJ1-5
CDR3 protein: AWVQGFGYT; clone size: .; V gene: TRBV30; J gene: TRBJ1-2
CDR3 protein: ASSSGTLSTDTQY; clone size: .; V gene: TRBV14; J gene: TRBJ2-3
CDR3 protein: ASSPIPGMNTEAF; clone size: once; V gene: TRBV5-5; J gene: TRBJ1-1
CDR3 protein: ASSMLPGTGGSYEQY; clone size: .; V gene: TRBV19; J gene: TRBJ2-7
CDR3 protein: ASSSLTGISMETQY; clone size: once; V gene: TRBV7-9; J gene: TRBJ2-5
CDR3 protein: ASGAQQNTEAF; clone size: .; V gene: TRBV2; J gene: TRBJ1-1
CDR3 protein: SARSSGGEQGGYT; clone size: .; V gene: TRBV20-1; J gene: TRBJ1-2
CDR3 protein: ASSQDLYTEAF; clone size: .; V gene: TRBV4-1; J gene: TRBJ1-1
CDR3 protein: ASSLQDSPLH; clone size: .; V gene: TRBV12-3/TRBV12-4; J gene: TRBJ1-6
CDR3 protein: ASSVNRPLRREKLF; clone size: .; V gene: TRBV7-2; J gene: TRBJ1-4
CDR3 protein: ASSYLQVTDTQY; clone size: .; V gene: TRBV6-6; J gene: TRBJ2-3
CDR3 protein: ASSTAQGNQPQH; clone size: .; V gene: TRBV7-9; J gene: TRBJ1-5
CDR3 protein: ASSLGGFGNTIY; clone size: .; V gene: TRBV11-2; J gene: TRBJ1-3
CDR3 protein: ASSPTRPSTDTQY; clone size: .; V gene: TRBV5-1; J gene: TRBJ2-3
CDR3 protein: SARGTGSPLGYT; clone size: .; V gene: TRBV20-1; J gene: TRBJ1-2
CDR3 protein: ASSTHRTGDYGYT; clone size: .; V gene: TRBV19; J gene: TRBJ1-2
CDR3 protein: SADTPGTEAF; clone size: .; V gene: TRBV20-1; J gene: TRBJ1-1
CDR3 protein: ATSDPTVQGETQY; clone size: once; V gene: TRBV24-1; J gene: TRBJ2-5
CDR3 protein: ASSFRGIQETQY; clone size: .; V gene: TRBV28; J gene: TRBJ2-5
CDR3 protein: ATGTGGHNEQF; clone size: few; V gene: TRBV24-1; J gene: TRBJ2-1